A single sample is the source of the 25 T cell receptor beta chains below, sequenced in a study of T cells in localized non-small cell lung cancer. Sequencing was performed with immunoSEQ multiplex PCR; in TCRdb, only in-frame clones are kept and a portion is missing. The sample includes roughly 2,200 clones, roughly 25% of them seen just once. The material sequenced was lung tumor tissue, taken before any cancer treatment. The receptors shown here come from a man aged 40-75 years with stage III lung adenocarcinoma.

This clone is medium-sized (0.01 to 0.1%) by share. CDR3 sequence reads: CASSLEWNTYEQYF. The CDR3 nucleotides are TGTGCCAGCAGCTTAGAATGGAACACCTACGAGCAGTACTTC. The J gene is TRBJ2-7, the V gene TRBV11-3, with D unresolved. This CDR3 is built from 14 residues. Germline CDR1 reads SGHNT; CDR2 reads YENEEA. V lost 0 bases to trimming and J lost 2 bases, with 8 bases between them.

This CDR3 reads CASSSTDRGWDTEAFF. The CDR3 bases are TGTGCCAGCAGCTCCACGGACAGGGGCTGGGACACTGAAGCTTTCTTT. The chain recombines TRBV11-3 with TRBJ1-1; TRBD1 matches 9 bases. V dropped 4 bases and J dropped 3; count of bases not matched to a gene: 9. The CDR3 extends over 16 amino acids. The germline V gene has CDR1 SGHNT and CDR2 YENEEA.

The chain has TRBV12-5 and TRBJ1-2; D is unclear. The CDR3 totals 13 residues. The germline V gene encodes CDR1 LGHNT and CDR2 FRNRAP. The CDR3, as DNA: TGTGCCATCGCGGGAGGTCCGAGGTATGGCTACACCTTC. This gives the protein CAIAGGPRYGYTF.

This clone showed up just a few times. This CDR3 reads CASSQDGGQGITDTQYF. The DNA of the CDR3 is TGCGCCAGCAGCCAAGATGGAGGACAGGGTATCACAGATACGCAGTATTTT. V usage is TRBV4-1 and J usage is TRBJ2-3, with 8 bases identical to TRBD1. The CDR3 has 17 amino acids. Germline V lookup: CDR1 MGHRA, CDR2 YSYEKL. V was clipped by 0 bases and J by 2 bases; unmatched bases: 7.

The CDR3 sequence: CASSEAGSGETQYF. The CDR3 nucleotides are TGTGCCAGCAGTGAGGCGGGGAGTGGGGAGACCCAGTACTTC. J is TRBJ2-5 and V is TRBV25-1; D possibly corresponds to TRBD2 (6 bases). This CDR3 has 14 amino acids. CDR1 is MGHDK, CDR2 SYGVNS, per germline. V lost 3 bases, J lost 5 bases, and 13 bases lay in between.

Only a few counts were recorded for this clone. The genes are TRBV6-8 and TRBJ2-5, with D possibly being TRBD2 (5 bases). V lost 2 bases and J lost 1, with 8 bases in between. Germline V gene sequence: CDR1 MNHGY, CDR2 SAAAGT. The CDR3 extends over 14 amino acids. The CDR3 is CASSYPDFQETQYF. DNA of the CDR3: TGTGCCAGCAGTTACCCGGACTTCCAAGAGACCCAGTACTTC.

By frequency in the sample, this clone is large. The chain has TRBV6-8 and TRBJ1-1; a possible D gene is TRBD1 (5 bases). The germline gives CDR1 MNHGY, CDR2 SAAAGT. Trimming took 2 bases from V and 8 from J, leaving 12 bases between them. The CDR3 is made up of 13 amino acids. CDR3 sequence: CASSYGGLMEAFF. CDR3 coding DNA: TGTGCCAGCAGTTACGGGGGACTCATGGAAGCTTTCTTT.

This clone was counted a few times. The V gene is TRBV4-1, the J gene TRBJ2-2; D gene ambiguous. V was shortened by 1 base and J by 1 base, with 13 bases between the two germline ends. Per the germline V gene, CDR1 is MGHRA and CDR2 is YSYEKL. The CDR3 contains 17 residues. In DNA form, the CDR3 reads TGCGCCAGCAGCCAAGTATGGCCCGCCCAGAACACCGGGGAGCTGTTTTTT. Encoded protein: CASSQVWPAQNTGELFF.

DNA for the CDR3: TGCGCCAGCAGGAGGACAGGAGGGTCCTACGAGCAGTACTTC. Translation gives CASRRTGGSYEQYF. This rearrangement joins TRBV5-1 to TRBJ2-7; TRBD1 might be the D (7 bases). V lost 5 bases and J lost 1, with 13 bases in between. CDR1 and CDR2 (germline): SGHRS, YFSETQ. This CDR3 comprises 14 residues.

This clone was found a few times. J is TRBJ2-7 and V is TRBV7-5; TRBD1, the table's D call, was not compared with the DNA. TRBV7-5 is termed a pseudogene. CDR3 length: 15 residues. The CDR3 DNA follows: TGTGCCAGCAGCTTAGTGGCACACCGCACAGGCGAGCAGTACTTC. It encodes CASSLVAHRTGEQYF.

This clone was seen only a few times. The chain is built from TRBV9 and TRBJ2-3; D possibly matches TRBD1 or TRBD2 (5 bases each). Germline-derived CDR1 and CDR2 are SGDLS and YYNGEE. The CDR3 spans 14 residues. Trimming stripped 4 bases from V and 1 base from J, with 10 bases between. The CDR3, as DNA: TGTGCCAGCAGCTTCCCGGGGCGCACAGATACGCAGTATTTT. Its translation is CASSFPGRTDTQYF.

The chain carries TRBV5-1 and TRBJ2-3, with 7 bases lining up with TRBD1. V was pared by 5 bases and J by 0 bases, with 3 bases of the junction left unmatched. The CDR3 is 14 residues long. From germline, CDR1 is SGHRS and CDR2 YFSETQ. The CDR3 DNA follows: TGCGCCAGCAGGCCGGGACAGAGCACAGATACGCAGTATTTT. The encoded protein is CASRPGQSTDTQYF.

The CDR3 region is CASSPRGIAGEDTQYF. The CDR3 DNA is TGTGCCAGCTCACCACGGGGAATCGCGGGAGAAGATACGCAGTATTTT. This chain uses TRBV18 with TRBJ2-3; 7 bases line up with TRBD2. The CDR3 spans 16 residues. Per the germline V gene, CDR1 is KGHSH and CDR2 is LQKENI. V lost 1 base and J lost 5; bases outside the gene matches: 9.

This clone is medium-sized (0.01 to 0.1%) by share. The chain carries TRBV6-8 and TRBJ2-7, with TRBD2 matching 9 bases. CDR3 length: 17 residues. In germline, CDR1 is MNHGY, CDR2 SAAAGT. After removal of 7 bases from V and 0 bases from J, the junction contained 13 bases not matched to a gene. The CDR3 here is CASTRKGASGTSYEQYF. For the CDR3, the DNA is TGTGCCAGCACCAGGAAGGGGGCTAGCGGGACCTCCTACGAGCAGTACTTC.

V and J are TRBV11-3 and TRBJ2-7; 10 bases are a match to TRBD2. The CDR3 contains 15 residues. Germline V gene sequence: CDR1 SGHNT, CDR2 YENEEA. The V and J ends lost 5 bases and 2 bases, in that order; junction bases with no gene match: 6. CDR3 protein: CASSLSGRDPYEQYF. CDR3 sequence (DNA): TGTGCCAGCAGCCTGAGCGGGAGGGATCCCTACGAGCAGTACTTC.

This clone was seen a handful of times. V gene TRBV29-1 combines with J gene TRBJ1-1; TRBD1 matches at 9 bases. CDR3 length: 13 residues. Germline V CDR1 and CDR2: SQVTM, ANQGSEA. V lost 7 bases to trimming and J lost 5 bases; unmatched junction nucleotides: 8. The CDR3 protein is CSGTGGAGTEAFF. The CDR3 nucleotides read TGCAGCGGAACAGGGGGCGCAGGGACTGAAGCTTTCTTT.

This sequence joins TRBV29-1 and TRBJ1-2; possible D gene TRBD1, 6 bases. V lost 1 base and J 8 bases, leaving 17 bases between the germline ends. The CDR3 is 14 amino acids. Per the germline V gene, CDR1 is SQVTM and CDR2 is ANQGSEA. CDR3 bases: TGCAGCGTTGAAGGTGGCAGGGGAGCGGAGGGCTACACCTTC. Amino acid sequence: CSVEGGRGAEGYTF.

This clone was seen just once. This sequence joins TRBV29-1 and TRBJ2-1; 7 bases align to TRBD1. Unmatched junction bases numbered 6, after V lost 0 bases and J lost 1 base. Germline V CDR1 and CDR2: SQVTM, ANQGSEA. The CDR3 covers 16 residues. CDR3 residues: CSVEDPDRKSYNEQFF. As DNA, the CDR3 is TGCAGCGTTGAAGACCCGGACAGGAAATCCTACAATGAGCAGTTCTTC.

This clone occurred a few times. V usage is TRBV19 and J usage is TRBJ2-7, with TRBD1 matching over 10 bases. This CDR3 is 16 amino acids long. Trimming took 4 bases from V and 3 from J; bases not matched to a gene: 9. Germline V CDR1 and CDR2: LNHDA, SQIVND (reference sequence). The CDR3: CASSKQGTGALYEQYF. CDR3 sequence (DNA): TGTGCCAGTAGTAAGCAGGGGACAGGGGCCCTCTACGAGCAGTACTTC.

This chain links TRBV9 with TRBJ2-7, with D possibly being TRBD2 (6 bases). CDR3 length: 13 amino acids. V lost 5 bases, J lost 3 bases, and 12 bases lay in between. CDR1 is SGDLS, CDR2 YYNGEE, per germline. The CDR3 reads CASSADGGYEQYF. CDR3 nucleotide sequence: TGTGCCAGCAGTGCGGACGGGGGCTACGAGCAGTACTTC.

This chain uses TRBV5-1 with TRBJ1-4, with TRBD1 identical over 8 bases. The CDR3 loop spans 14 amino acids. Germline CDR1 is SGHRS and CDR2 is YFSETQ. Trimming removed 4 bases from V and 8 bases from J; junction bases left unmatched: 7. CDR3 sequence: CASSQTGGREKLFF. The DNA of the CDR3 is TGCGCCAGCAGCCAAACAGGGGGTAGGGAAAAACTGTTTTTT.

This clone counts as large. The J gene is TRBJ2-1, the V gene TRBV6-8; TRBD2 agrees at 8 bases. There are 16 residues in the CDR3. Trimming removed 6 bases from V and 8 bases from J; junction bases left unmatched: 15. Germline-derived CDR1 and CDR2 are MNHGY and SAAAGT. CDR3 sequence: CASRLETAGVGYEQFF. CDR3 bases: TGTGCCAGCAGGCTGGAGACAGCGGGAGTAGGGTATGAGCAGTTCTTC.

This chain joins TRBV5-1 and TRBJ2-5, with D possibly being TRBD2 (6 bases). V lost 0 bases, J lost 0 bases, and 12 bases lay in between. The CDR3 sequence is 16 residues long. Looked up from germline, CDR1 is SGHRS and CDR2 is YFSETQ. The CDR3 spells CASSLATRLYQETQYF. CDR3 DNA sequence: TGCGCCAGCAGCTTGGCGACTAGGCTCTACCAAGAGACCCAGTACTTC. Together with reference TRBV5-1 and TRBJ2-5, the CDR3 gives the full variable domain: KAGVTQTPRYLIKTRGQQVTLSCSPISGHRSVSWYQQTPGQGLQFLFEYFSETQRNKGNFPGRFSGRQFSNSRSEMNVSTLELGDSALYLCASSLATRLYQETQYFGPGTRLLVL.

The V and J genes are TRBV14 and TRBJ2-3; no reliable D call. The V gene lost 1 base and the J gene lost 2 bases, with 16 bases spanning the gap. This CDR3 contains 17 residues. The germline V gene has CDR1 SGHDN and CDR2 FVKESK. DNA for the CDR3: TGTGCCAGCAGCCAAGCCCTGGCACCGCGCCTCACAGATACGCAGTATTTT. Residues: CASSQALAPRLTDTQYF. Complete variable domain (other parts from reference TRBV14 and TRBJ2-3): EAGVTQFPSHSVIEKGQTVTLRCDPISGHDNLYWYRRVMGKEIKFLLHFVKESKQDESGMPNNRFLAERTGGTYSTLKVQPAELEDSGVYFCASSQALAPRLTDTQYFGPGTRLTVL.

This clone was seen a handful of times. The chain carries TRBV6-8 and TRBJ2-7, with D uncertain. The CDR3 is 15 residues long. Trimming pared 0 bases from V and 5 bases from J, leaving 14 bases between. Germline CDR1 MNHGY, CDR2 SAAAGT. CDR3 region: CASSYSRHQNHEQYF. The CDR3 nucleotides are TGTGCCAGCAGTTACTCGCGGCACCAGAACCACGAGCAGTACTTC.